The 21 T cell receptor beta chains below were found in one sample sequenced in a study of cytomegalovirus exposure and HLA in healthy donors. The PCR ran on 60 Vbeta and 13 Jbeta primers. Sequencing was performed with immunoSEQ multiplex PCR; in TCRdb, only in-frame clones are kept and a portion is missing. The repertoire has approximately 160,000 clones, 75% to 85% of them found once; the top ten carry 7% to 9%. The sample comprised PBMCs. Source of these receptors: a male donor in good health and CMV-seropositive.

The rearrangement uses TRBV27 and TRBJ2-3, with D unclear. There are 13 residues in the CDR3. V was pared by 6 bases and J by 0 bases, with 7 bases between. Germline loops: CDR1 MNHEY, CDR2 SMNVEV (reference sequence). Written as DNA, the CDR3 is TGTGCCAGCAGAAGCCACAGCACAGATACGCAGTATTTT. This encodes CASRSHSTDTQYF.

The chain couples TRBV4-3 to TRBJ1-4; 10 bases fit TRBD1. Germline V gene sequence: CDR1 LGHNA, CDR2 YSLEER. There are 16 residues in the CDR3. The V and J ends lost 1 base and 7 bases, in that order; junction bases with no gene match: 6. The CDR3 loop reads CASSQGDRGRGEKLFF. The CDR3 region has the DNA TGCGCCAGCAGCCAAGGGGACAGGGGAAGGGGTGAAAAACTGTTTTTT.

The chain has TRBV10-2 and TRBJ1-2; D might be TRBD1 (6 bases). With 7 bases removed from V and 8 bases from J, the gap between germline ends came to 17 bases. Germline loops: CDR1 WSHSY, CDR2 SAAADI. The CDR3 is 13 residues long. Here the CDR3 reads CASNEGRGGGYTF. CDR3 DNA sequence: TGCGCCAGCAACGAGGGAAGGGGGGGAGGCTACACCTTC.

This clone was seen only a few times. The chain couples TRBV6-5 to TRBJ1-1, with a possible D match to TRBD1 (5 bases). Germline CDR1 is MNHEY and CDR2 is SVGAGI. The V gene lost 6 bases and the J gene lost 6 bases, with 11 bases spanning the gap. The CDR3 loop spans 12 amino acids. The CDR3 is CASSPGGAEAFF. CDR3 DNA: TGTGCCAGCAGCCCCGGGGGGGCTGAAGCTTTCTTT.

This clone was observed a few times. This chain links TRBV14 with TRBJ1-2, with 7 nucleotides matching TRBD1. Trimming removed 4 bases from V and 4 bases from J; junction bases left unmatched: 9. The CDR3 is 15 residues long. Germline V CDR1 and CDR2: SGHDN, FVKESK. CDR3 amino acids: CASSPGAGGSYGYTF. The CDR3 DNA follows: TGTGCCAGCAGCCCAGGGGCAGGGGGTAGCTATGGCTACACCTTC.

This chain links TRBV5-1 with TRBJ2-3; 12 nucleotides line up with TRBD2. The CDR3 contains 16 residues. V dropped 3 bases and J dropped 5; count of bases not matched to a gene: 7. The germline CDR1 and CDR2 sequences are SGHRS and YFSETQ. The CDR3 nucleotides read TGCGCCAGCAGCTACATGCGACTAGCGGGGGAAGATACGCAGTATTTT. It translates to CASSYMRLAGEDTQYF.

The chain is built from TRBV30 and TRBJ1-2; 8 bases map to TRBD1. J gave up 4 bases and V 7 bases, and 11 bases lay outside the gene matches. The germline V gene encodes CDR1 GTSNPN and CDR2 SVGIG (reference sequence). The length of the CDR3 is 14 residues. For the CDR3, the DNA is TGTGCCTTGACAGGGGCAGGGACAGTCTATGGCTACACCTTC. Amino acids: CALTGAGTVYGYTF.

V usage is TRBV4-3 and J usage is TRBJ2-7; maybe TRBD1 (5 bases). Germline values: CDR1 LGHNA, CDR2 YSLEER. The germline V and J ends were trimmed by 4 bases and 7 bases, with 14 bases remaining between them. The CDR3 loop spans 13 amino acids. CDR3 loop: CASSPYRRREQYF. CDR3 nucleotide sequence: TGCGCCAGCAGCCCCTACAGGCGTCGGGAGCAGTACTTC.

On this clone: The germline gene is not matched at one end of the junction; a read error may be the cause. V is TRBV2 and J is TRBJ2-7, with D maybe TRBD1 (5 bases). This CDR3 spans 16 amino acids. Germline CDR1 and CDR2: SNHLY and FYNNEI. CDR3 sequence: CASSDKTGAIRYEQCF. The CDR3 nucleotides read TGTGCCAGCAGTGACAAAACTGGGGCAATAAGGTACGAGCAGTGCTTC.

This clone showed up just a few times. V and J are TRBV6-5 and TRBJ1-2, with D possibly being TRBD1 (5 bases). The CDR3 has 13 residues. CDR1 and CDR2 from the germline V gene are MNHEY and SVGAGI. Trimming pared 2 bases from V and 3 bases from J, leaving 7 bases between. The CDR3 loop is CASSYGTDYGYTF. The DNA of the CDR3 is TGTGCCAGCAGTTACGGGACTGACTATGGCTACACCTTC.

In DNA, the CDR3 is TGTGCCGGATTAGAGGGGGGGCCGATGAGCACAGATACGCAGTATTTT. The encoded protein is CAGLEGGPMSTDTQYF. This sequence joins TRBV5-4 and TRBJ2-3; a possible D gene is TRBD2 (7 bases). V lost 10 bases, J lost 0 bases, and 21 bases lay in between. CDR3 length equals 16 residues. CDR1 and CDR2 from the germline V gene are SGHNT and YYREEE (reference sequence).

The genes are TRBV9 and TRBJ2-5; 12 positions match TRBD1. Trimming removed 4 bases from V and 11 bases from J; junction bases left unmatched: 12. CDR1 is SGDLS, CDR2 YYNGEE, per germline. There are 15 residues in the CDR3. CDR3 DNA sequence: TGTGCCAGCAGCCTAGGGGGGACAGGGGGCGAGGAGCAGTACTTC. It is translated as CASSLGGTGGEEQYF.

This clone occurred a few times. The rearrangement uses TRBV4-2 and TRBJ2-2; 12 nucleotides match TRBD2. Germline V gives CDR1 LGHNA, CDR2 YNFKEQ. This CDR3 contains 18 residues. Trimming took 4 bases from V and 4 from J; bases not matched to a gene: 10. This CDR3 is CASSPPESSGGATGELFF. The CDR3 nucleotides are TGTGCCAGCAGCCCCCCGGAATCTAGCGGGGGGGCCACCGGGGAGCTGTTTTTT.

The chain has TRBV25-1 and TRBJ1-6; a possible D gene is TRBD1 (5 bases). V was shortened by 10 bases and J by 4 bases, with 11 bases between the two germline ends. Germline CDR1 is MGHDK and CDR2 is SYGVNS. This CDR3 contains 13 residues. CDR3 DNA sequence: TGTGCCACCCAGGGCCAGTATAATTCACCCCTCCACTTT. The encoded protein is CATQGQYNSPLHF.

The chain joins TRBV6-5 to TRBJ2-7, with a tentative D call TRBD1 (5 bases). V lost 0 bases and J 0 bases, leaving 9 bases between the germline ends. This CDR3 spans 15 amino acids. Germline lookup yields CDR1 MNHEY and CDR2 SVGAGI. The CDR3 region is CASSYSLTDSYEQYF. CDR3 sequence (DNA): TGTGCCAGCAGTTACTCCCTGACAGACTCCTACGAGCAGTACTTC.

The chain combines TRBV2 with TRBJ1-1, with a tentative D call TRBD1 (6 bases). Germline CDR1 SNHLY, CDR2 FYNNEI. The CDR3 is 14 residues long. Trimming left V 6 bases short and J 1 base short, with 12 bases between. CDR3 DNA: TGTGCCAGCAGCCAGGGACACTCGAACACTGAAGCTTTCTTT. Encoded protein: CASSQGHSNTEAFF.

J is TRBJ1-1 and V is TRBV7-9, with D perhaps TRBD1 (6 bases). Germline CDR1 is SEHNR and CDR2 is FQNEAQ (reference sequence). Trimming shortened V by 0 bases and J by 1 base, and 12 bases separated the two germline ends. The CDR3 covers 16 residues. CDR3 sequence: CASSLALGGANTEAFF. The DNA of the CDR3 is TGTGCCAGCAGCTTAGCTCTGGGGGGGGCGAACACTGAAGCTTTCTTT.

This clone was found once. The chain couples TRBV2 to TRBJ1-5; D remains ambiguous. The length of the CDR3 is 15 residues. Trimming took 7 bases from V and 6 from J, leaving 19 bases between them. Germline V gives CDR1 SNHLY, CDR2 FYNNEI. Written as DNA, the CDR3 is TGTGCCAGCACCAAGAACGAGGGCGGTCGTCAGCCCCAGCATTTT. Protein sequence: CASTKNEGGRQPQHF.

The chain joins TRBV25-1 to TRBJ1-6; D ambiguous. Germline-derived CDR1 and CDR2 are MGHDK and SYGVNS. V gave up 8 bases and J gave up 0 bases, with 8 bases separating them. This CDR3 has 14 residues. CDR3 amino acids: CASGRSSYNSPLHF. CDR3 sequence (DNA): TGTGCCAGCGGCAGAAGCTCCTATAATTCACCCCTCCACTTT.

This clone has a single count. The same CDR3 arises from other DNA sequences in this sample as well. The V gene is TRBV7-2, the J gene TRBJ1-2; D may be TRBD1 (5 bases). The V gene lost 6 bases and the J gene lost 1 base, with 9 bases spanning the gap. Germline V gene sequence: CDR1 SGHTA, CDR2 FQGNSA. The CDR3 has 13 amino acids. CDR3 sequence reads: CASSPDSNYGYTF. The CDR3 DNA sequence: TGTGCCAGCAGTCCTGACAGTAACTATGGCTACACCTTC. Full variable domain (remainder filled in from reference TRBV7-2 and TRBJ1-2): GAGVSQSPSNKVTEKGKDVELRCDPISGHTALYWYRQSLGQGLEFLIYFQGNSAPDKSGLPSDRFSAERTGGSVSTLTIQRTQQEDSAVYLCASSPDSNYGYTFGSGTRLTVV.

The CDR3 DNA reads as TGTGCCAGCAGCTTAGATCATACTCCGGGACAGTTAGACTATAATTCACCCCTCCACTTT. This sequence encodes CASSLDHTPGQLDYNSPLHF. V gene TRBV11-2 combines with J gene TRBJ1-6, with TRBD1 matching over 7 bases. Germline-derived CDR1 and CDR2 are SGHAT and FQNNGV. The V segment lost 0 bases and the J segment 3 bases; nucleotides outside the gene matches: 14. This CDR3 spans 20 amino acids.